The 10 T cell receptor beta chains in this list originate from one sample, sequenced in a study of blood T cell repertoires in COVID-19. Sequencing was performed with immunoSEQ multiplex PCR; in TCRdb, only in-frame clones are kept and a portion is missing. The sample holds about 43,000 clones, more than 80% seen once. The material sequenced was peripheral blood. Receptor source: a man in his 60s with active COVID-19.

The chain employs TRBV4-1 and TRBJ2-5; 9 bases line up with TRBD2. Germline values: CDR1 MGHRA, CDR2 YSYEKL. The CDR3 has 18 amino acids. V trimming: 5 bases; J trimming: 4 bases; junction bases outside the gene matches: 17. The CDR3 coding sequence is TGCGCCAGCAGCGAAACACCGAAGGGCGCGGGAGGGCCAGAGACCCAGTACTTC. Translated, it gives CASSETPKGAGGPETQYF.

This chain joins TRBV12-3 or TRBV12-4 and TRBJ2-5, with 8 bases matching TRBD2. V shed 6 bases, J shed 5 bases, and the junction held 5 bases outside the gene matches. The CDR3 length is 13 residues. The CDR3 nucleotides are TGTGCCAGCAGGGCGGGAGGACTCGAGACCCAGTACTTC. Its translation: CASRAGGLETQYF.

The CDR3 spells CASSHYGRFTEAFF. CDR3 nucleotide sequence: TGCGCCAGCAGTCACTACGGGAGATTCACTGAAGCTTTCTTT. This chain uses TRBV23-1 with TRBJ1-1; no reliable D call. TRBV23-1 is given ORF status, its function remaining uncertain. The V end lost 3 bases, the J end lost 4 bases, and 12 bases lay between the germline ends. The CDR3 is 14 residues long.

This clone came up once. The chain has TRBV3-1 (or the pseudogene TRBV3-2) and TRBJ2-7; 8 bases align to TRBD1. V lost 3 bases, J lost 2 bases, and 3 bases stayed unmatched. The CDR3 totals 14 residues. Germline assignment: CDR1 LGHDT and CDR2 YNNKEL (reference sequence). The CDR3 loop reads CASSQDRAPYEQYF. The CDR3 bases are TGTGCCAGCAGCCAGGACAGGGCCCCCTACGAGCAGTACTTC.

The chain recombines TRBV3-1 (or the pseudogene TRBV3-2) with TRBJ1-5; 7 bases map to TRBD1. Germline V lookup: CDR1 LGHDT, CDR2 YNNKEL (reference sequence). CDR3 length: 16 residues. Trimming removed 3 bases from V and 6 bases from J; junction bases left unmatched: 11. The DNA for the CDR3 is TGTGCCAGCAGCCACCAAGCGACAGGGTCTAGTCAGCCCCAGCATTTT. This translates into CASSHQATGSSQPQHF.

In the case of this clone: Mismatch with germline at one junction end may stem from a read error. Other nucleotide sequences in the sample specify the same CDR3. V and J are TRBV7-2 and TRBJ1-2; TRBD1 agrees at 7 bases. The germline gives CDR1 SGHTA, CDR2 FQGNSA. CDR3 length equals 16 residues. This CDR3 reads CASSPSEVTGNYGYTF. DNA for the CDR3: TGTGCCAGCAGCCCCTCCGAAGTGACAGGGAACTATGGTTACACCTTC.

V usage is TRBV12-3 or TRBV12-4 and J usage is TRBJ2-3; D possibly corresponds to TRBD1 (6 bases). With 8 bases removed from V and 2 bases from J, the gap between germline ends came to 11 bases. The CDR3 spans 13 residues. CDR3 amino acids: CASGGRTTDTQYF. The CDR3 bases are TGTGCCAGCGGGGGCAGGACCACAGATACGCAGTATTTT.

This rearrangement joins TRBV21-1 to TRBJ2-7; TRBD2, the table's D call, lacks a check against the DNA. TRBV21-1 is a documented pseudogene. The length of the CDR3 is 16 residues. The CDR3 sequence is CASSKKASSDAYEQYF. CDR3 in DNA: TGTGCCAGCAGCAAAAAGGCATCTAGCGACGCCTACGAGCAGTACTTC.

The sample holds one count of this clone. The chain recombines TRBV6-2 or TRBV6-3 with TRBJ2-7; 7 bases line up with TRBD1. This CDR3 comprises 13 residues. CDR1 is MNHEY, CDR2 SVGEGT, per germline. The trim removed 6 bases at V and 2 bases at J, leaving 4 bases unmatched. CDR3 DNA: TGTGCCAGCAGCACGGACAGGCCCTACGAGCAGTACTTC. Protein: CASSTDRPYEQYF.

This clone appeared once. The J gene is TRBJ1-6, the V gene TRBV18; TRBD1 matches 7 bases. Germline lookup yields CDR1 KGHSH and CDR2 LQKENI. The CDR3 totals 15 residues. V was pared by 1 base and J by 5 bases, with 2 bases of the junction left unmatched. Here the CDR3 reads CASSPQGADNSPLHF. The DNA for the CDR3 is TGTGCCAGCTCACCACAGGGGGCAGATAATTCACCCCTCCACTTT.